A single T cell receptor beta chain is shown here with its context. Its antigen is undetermined. This entry comes from a study of cytomegalovirus exposure and HLA in healthy donors. Donors were nominally healthy when sampled, though unrecorded immune exposures were likely. CDR3 size: 13 residues. Germline loops: CDR1 SGHRS, CDR2 YFSETQ. With 3 bases clipped from V and 8 bases from J, the junction kept 4 bases outside the gene matches. Primers for the PCR totalled 60 Vbeta and 13 Jbeta. Generated by immunoSEQ multiplex PCR, the TCRdb table keeps only in-frame clones and is missing some. Among 100,000 to 120,000 clones, about 83% were seen once, and the ten largest hold 5% to 6.5%. The study's findings and limits: Evidence from a later analysis indicated that most CMV-associated TCR beta chains looked HLA-restricted.

This clonotype was obtained from a young man in good health and CMV-seronegative. The V call is TRBV5-1, the J call TRBJ2-1, with 8 bases identical to TRBD2. The sequenced sample was PBMCs. The CDR3 region is CASSSGLVDEQFF. The CDR3, as DNA: TGCGCCAGCAGCTCGGGACTAGTAGATGAGCAGTTCTTC.